This T cell receptor (beta chain) was sequenced during a study of follicular helper T cells after annual influenza vaccination. Notes on the study in general: Day 7 ICOS+CD38+ clones later appeared mostly in ICOS-CD38- cTfh.

V dropped 4 bases and J dropped 0 bases, with 15 bases sitting between them. Looked up from germline, CDR1 is SGHNT and CDR2 is YYREEE (reference sequence). CDR3 length equals 16 residues. Time point noted: 2015-2016 season, 7 days after influenza vaccination. Measured with immunoSEQ multiplex PCR; TCRdb has only the in-frame clones, and not every one. Altogether more than 9,000 clones are present, approximately 78% being singletons, with the ten largest covering less than 0.5%. About this clone itself: Its target is not known.

The clonotype comes from an adult who received the influenza vaccine. The sample was CXCR5+ CD38- circulating T follicular helper cells from blood, taken 7 days after influenza vaccination. Subset meaning: circulating Tfh, non-naive CD4+CXCR5+PD-1+ (ICOS+CD38+ or ICOS-CD38-). V and J are TRBV5-4 and TRBJ2-3; D is undetermined. The CDR3: CASSPDASTSTDTQYF. CDR3 DNA sequence: TGTGCCAGCAGCCCAGACGCAAGTACTAGCACAGATACGCAGTATTTT.